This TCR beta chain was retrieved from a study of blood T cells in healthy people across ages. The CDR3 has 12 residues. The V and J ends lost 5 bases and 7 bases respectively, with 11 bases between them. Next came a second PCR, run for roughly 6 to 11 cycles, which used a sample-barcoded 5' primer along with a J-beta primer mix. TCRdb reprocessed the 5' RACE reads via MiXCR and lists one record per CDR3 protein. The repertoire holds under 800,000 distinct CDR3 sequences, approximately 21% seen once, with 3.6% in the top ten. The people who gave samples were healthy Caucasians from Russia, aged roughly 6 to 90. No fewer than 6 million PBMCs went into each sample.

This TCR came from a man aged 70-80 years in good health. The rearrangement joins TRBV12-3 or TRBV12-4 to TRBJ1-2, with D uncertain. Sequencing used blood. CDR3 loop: CASSLPTSGYTF. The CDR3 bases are TGTGCCAGCAGTCTACCGACAAGTGGCTACACCTTC.